This T cell receptor beta chain was captured in a study of shared T cell receptors in the human thymus. The CDR3 is 14 amino acids. Germline loops: CDR1 SGHDN, CDR2 FVKESK. Trimming left V 7 bases short and J 2 bases short, with 11 bases between. Data came from immunoSEQ multiplex PCR; TCRdb stores just in-frame clones and leaves some out. The data hold around 340,000 clones, with 85% to 95% observed a single time. The TCR comes from a human donor. The chain combines TRBV14 with TRBJ1-4, with D hard to call. Sequenced: thymocytes. The CDR3 spells CASNLRETNEKLFF. CDR3 bases: TGTGCCAGCAATTTAAGGGAGACTAATGAAAAACTGTTTTTT.